The 28 T cell receptor beta chains presented below share a single source sample, sequenced in a study of OX40 agonist ivuxolimab in advanced cancers. Using immunoSEQ multiplex PCR, the repertoire was profiled, and TCRdb retains in-frame clones only, with some absent. The sample has 60,000 to 75,000 clones; roughly 83% are singletons. Sequences were derived from CD4+ or CD8+ T cells sorted from blood, sampled in a trial of the OX40 agonist ivuxolimab. The receptors stem from an adult with an advanced solid tumor such as melanoma, head and neck, liver or kidney cancer.

This clone was observed once. The chain carries TRBV5-1 and TRBJ2-7; 7 bases match TRBD1. CDR3 length: 15 residues. The junction had 13 bases not matched to a gene; V was cut back by 4 bases and J by 6 bases. Germline V gene lookup returns CDR1 SGHRS and CDR2 YFSETQ. CDR3 nucleotides: TGCGCCAGCAGCCGGGGACAGCCACCCGGGATCGAGCAGTACTTC. The encoded protein is CASSRGQPPGIEQYF.

The J gene is TRBJ2-3, the V gene TRBV7-3; D possibly corresponds to TRBD2 (6 bases). The CDR3 covers 14 residues. V shed 2 bases and J shed 5 bases, with 11 bases lying between them. The germline V gene encodes CDR1 SGHTA and CDR2 FQGTGA. This CDR3 is CASSLGLSGDTQYF. For the CDR3, the DNA is TGTGCCAGCAGCTTAGGCCTTAGCGGAGATACGCAGTATTTT.

The rearrangement links TRBV6-5 to TRBJ1-3; D is unclear. Germline assignment: CDR1 MNHEY and CDR2 SVGAGI. V shed 5 bases and J shed 2 bases, with 10 bases lying between them. The CDR3 length is 14 residues. Here the CDR3 DNA reads TGTGCCAGCAGTCAGACGCCCACTGGAAACACCATATATTTT. This codes for CASSQTPTGNTIYF.

This clone was observed many times. Germline is not matched at one junction end, which may reflect a read error. The V gene is TRBV7-7, the J gene TRBJ1-3; D not certain. CDR1 is SSHAT and CDR2 is FNYEAQ in the germline V gene (reference sequence). The CDR3 is made up of 16 amino acids. The CDR3 here is CASSPNPIGSGNTIYF. CDR3 nucleotide sequence: TGTGCTAGCAGTCCTAACCCCATTGGGTCTGGAAACACCATATATTTT. The complete variable domain, with remaining parts taken from reference TRBV7-7 and TRBJ1-3, reads GAGVSQSPRYKVTKRGQDVTLRCDPISSHATLYWYQQALGQGPEFLTYFNYEAQPDKSGLPSDRFSAERPEGSISTLTIQRTEQRDSAMYRCASSPNPIGSGNTIYFGEGSWLTVV.

The chain couples TRBV10-3 to TRBJ1-2; no firm D call. This CDR3 is 15 amino acids long. Trimming removed 6 bases from V and 2 bases from J, with 16 bases in between. Germline V lookup: CDR1 ENHRY, CDR2 SYGVKD. The CDR3 spells CAISLDANYNYGYTF. For the CDR3, the DNA is TGTGCCATCAGCCTTGATGCGAACTACAACTATGGCTACACCTTC.

The rearrangement links TRBV11-3 to TRBJ2-7, with D uncertain. Deletions cut 2 bases from V and 1 base from J, with 6 bases between. This CDR3 spans 13 amino acids. CDR1 and CDR2 from the germline V gene are SGHNT and YENEEA. CDR3 residues: CASSLTISYEQYF. CDR3 DNA sequence: TGTGCCAGCAGCTTAACCATTTCCTACGAGCAGTACTTC.

V usage is TRBV6-5 and J usage is TRBJ1-1; D may be TRBD1 (5 bases). Trimming cost V 5 bases and J 7 bases, with 14 bases left between them. Germline CDR1 is MNHEY and CDR2 is SVGAGI. The CDR3 runs to 13 residues. The CDR3 reads CASSPQGGLEAFF. The CDR3 DNA reads as TGTGCCAGCAGTCCCCAGGGAGGTCTTGAAGCTTTCTTT.

The chain employs TRBV6-5 and TRBJ1-1; no clear D gene. Trimming took 4 bases from V and 1 from J, leaving 7 bases between them. The CDR3 is 13 residues long. Germline CDR1 MNHEY, CDR2 SVGAGI. In DNA form, the CDR3 reads TGTGCCAGCAGTTTTCAATGGAACACTGAAGCTTTCTTT. Residues: CASSFQWNTEAFF.

CDR3 in DNA: TGCAGCGTTGAGAGGGACAGGGGCTACACTAACTATGGCTACACCTTC. Protein product: CSVERDRGYTNYGYTF. This chain links TRBV29-1 with TRBJ1-2; 10 bases agree with TRBD1. Trimming took 3 bases from V and 0 from J; bases not matched to a gene: 7. This CDR3 is 16 amino acids long. CDR1 is SQVTM, CDR2 ANQGSEA, per germline.

This clone came up once. The V call is TRBV11-3, the J call TRBJ1-1, with 9 bases fitting TRBD1. J was trimmed by 5 bases and V by 0 bases; bases with no gene match: 13. CDR3 length: 18 amino acids. CDR1 is SGHNT, CDR2 YENEEA, per germline. CDR3 in amino acids: CASSLDLRTGEAETEAFF. The CDR3 DNA reads TGTGCCAGCAGCTTAGATCTTAGGACAGGGGAAGCTGAGACTGAAGCTTTCTTT.

The V gene is TRBV5-1, the J gene TRBJ1-4; TRBD1 aligns across 9 bases. V gave up 3 bases and J gave up 8 bases; unmatched junction bases: 5. This CDR3 region has 14 residues. The germline CDR1 and CDR2 sequences are SGHRS and YFSETQ. The CDR3 nucleotides read TGCGCCAGCAGCTCGGGACAGGGAGGAGAAAAACTGTTTTTT. This translates into CASSSGQGGEKLFF.

This clone turned up a few times. This chain joins TRBV19 and TRBJ1-4, with D possibly being TRBD1 (5 bases). V shed 8 bases and J shed 6 bases, with 19 bases lying between them. This CDR3 spans 15 amino acids. The V gene's germline CDR1 is LNHDA and CDR2 SQIVND (reference sequence). The CDR3 coding sequence is TGTGCCAGTGCCCGATCGGGGACGAAAGATGAAAAACTGTTTTTT. As protein: CASARSGTKDEKLFF.

This clone was counted once. The chain employs TRBV19 and TRBJ2-5; D might be TRBD1 or TRBD2, each matching 5 bases. From germline, CDR1 is LNHDA and CDR2 SQIVND (reference sequence). The CDR3 has 16 amino acids. V shed 3 bases and J shed 1 base, with 15 bases lying between them. The DNA for the CDR3 is TGTGCCAGTAGTATGGGGGTGCCGAGGGGCCAAGAGACCCAGTACTTC. This sequence encodes CASSMGVPRGQETQYF.

The J gene is TRBJ1-6, the V gene TRBV2; D might be TRBD1 (5 bases). In germline, CDR1 is SNHLY, CDR2 FYNNEI. V gave up 5 bases and J gave up 6 bases, with 14 bases separating them. The CDR3 covers 15 residues. The CDR3, as DNA: TGTGCCAGCAGTACTCGGACATCGGCTAATTCACCCCTCCACTTT. As protein: CASSTRTSANSPLHF.

This chain uses TRBV9 with TRBJ1-4, with 9 bases aligning to TRBD1. The CDR3 runs to 15 residues. V shed 3 bases, J shed 5 bases, and the junction held 5 bases outside the gene matches. Germline V lookup: CDR1 SGDLS, CDR2 YYNGEE. CDR3 protein: CASSASGTGNEKLFF. In DNA, the CDR3 is TGTGCCAGCAGCGCATCCGGGACAGGGAATGAAAAACTGTTTTTT. Supplemented by reference TRBV9 and TRBJ1-4, the full variable domain reads DSGVTQTPKHLITATGQRVTLRCSPRSGDLSVYWYQQSLDQGLQFLIQYYNGEERAKGNILERFSAQQFPDLHSELNLSSLELGDSALYFCASSASGTGNEKLFFGSGTQLSVL.

The rearrangement links TRBV4-3 to TRBJ2-7, with a possible D match to TRBD1 (6 bases). Germline-derived CDR1 and CDR2 are LGHNA and YSLEER. V lost 0 bases to trimming and J lost 2 bases, with 14 bases between them. This CDR3 is 16 amino acids long. In DNA, the CDR3 is TGCGCCAGCAGCCAAGACACCACAGGGTGGCCCTACGAGCAGTACTTC. This translates into CASSQDTTGWPYEQYF.

The chain uses TRBV5-6 and TRBJ2-1; D is perhaps TRBD1 or TRBD2 (5 bases each). V dropped 0 bases and J dropped 6 bases, with 13 bases sitting between them. CDR3 length: 15 residues. Germline values: CDR1 SGHDT, CDR2 YYEEEE. CDR3 region: CASSLGTLRGNEQFF. CDR3 bases: TGTGCCAGCAGCTTGGGGACCCTGAGGGGCAATGAGCAGTTCTTC.

V is TRBV5-4 and J is TRBJ2-2; 8 bases are a match to TRBD2. V lost 4 bases and J lost 4; bases outside the gene matches: 12. The CDR3 is made up of 17 amino acids. Per the germline V gene, CDR1 is SGHNT and CDR2 is YYREEE (reference sequence). CDR3 nucleotide sequence: TGTGCCAGCAGCCCACTCCGGGGGGGATCAAGCACCGGGGAGCTGTTTTTT. It codes for CASSPLRGGSSTGELFF.

The gene calls are TRBV9 and TRBJ2-3; TRBD2 matches at 10 bases. The CDR3 has 16 amino acids. Germline lookup yields CDR1 SGDLS and CDR2 YYNGEE. J lost 7 bases, V lost 4 bases, and 12 bases had no gene match. In DNA, the CDR3 is TGTGCCAGCAGCCCCCTCGGCAGCGGGGGGGCAAATACGCAGTATTTT. As protein: CASSPLGSGGANTQYF.

The V gene is TRBV15, the J gene TRBJ1-1; tentatively, D is TRBD1 (5 bases). The CDR3 is made up of 15 amino acids. V dropped 0 bases and J dropped 5 bases, with 13 bases sitting between them. Germline-derived CDR1 and CDR2 are LNHNV and YYDKDF (reference sequence). The CDR3 region is CATSRELGAGTEAFF. CDR3 nucleotide sequence: TGTGCCACCAGCAGAGAATTAGGGGCAGGGACTGAAGCTTTCTTT. Drawing the rest from reference TRBV15 and TRBJ1-1, the complete variable domain is DAMVIQNPRYQVTQFGKPVTLSCSQTLNHNVMYWYQQKSSQAPKLLFHYYDKDFNNEADTPDNFQSRRPNTSFCFLDIRSPGLGDTAMYLCATSRELGAGTEAFFGQGTRLTVV.

As concerns this clone: Different DNA sequences within this sample yield the same CDR3. The V call is TRBV5-6, the J call TRBJ2-5; D is ambiguous. The CDR3 is made up of 13 amino acids. V was clipped by 0 bases and J by 5 bases, with 8 bases between them. Germline values: CDR1 SGHDT, CDR2 YYEEEE. This chain's CDR3 is CASSLGLGETQYF. DNA of the CDR3: TGTGCCAGCAGCTTGGGTCTTGGGGAGACCCAGTACTTC.

The rearrangement uses TRBV15 and TRBJ1-2; D not certain. Trimming removed 5 bases from V and 0 bases from J, with 16 bases in between. This CDR3 has 16 residues. Germline CDR1 reads LNHNV; CDR2 reads YYDKDF (reference sequence). The CDR3 DNA is TGTGCCACCAGCCCCCCTCCCGGGCACCCTAACTATGGCTACACCTTC. It encodes CATSPPPGHPNYGYTF.

This sequence joins TRBV5-1 and TRBJ1-3; TRBD1 is a possible D gene (5 bases). The CDR3 sequence is 15 residues long. Germline V gives CDR1 SGHRS, CDR2 YFSETQ. V lost 0 bases, J lost 2 bases, and 9 bases lay in between. The CDR3 DNA reads TGCGCCAGCAGCTTGGATGACAGTGCTGGAAACACCATATATTTT. Translation: CASSLDDSAGNTIYF.

The chain is built from TRBV5-1 and TRBJ2-3; no clear D. The CDR3 length is 14 residues. Germline lookup yields CDR1 SGHRS and CDR2 YFSETQ. Trimming removed 4 bases at V and 6 bases at J, with 15 bases between. The CDR3 DNA sequence: TGCGCCAGCAGCCTGCCTGAGGTCAGCGATACGCAGTATTTT. Translated, it gives CASSLPEVSDTQYF.

This clone appeared a few times. V usage is TRBV4-3 and J usage is TRBJ2-3; 12 nucleotides match TRBD2. CDR1 is LGHNA, CDR2 YSLEER, per germline. After removal of 0 bases from V and 2 bases from J, the junction contained 3 bases not matched to a gene. This CDR3 comprises 17 residues. The CDR3 sequence: CASSQELAGGYTDTQYF. DNA of the CDR3: TGCGCCAGCAGCCAAGAACTAGCGGGGGGATACACAGATACGCAGTATTTT.

This chain links TRBV27 with TRBJ2-1; perhaps TRBD2 as D (6 bases). Deletions cut 6 bases from V and 0 bases from J, with 12 bases between. The CDR3 contains 15 residues. In germline, CDR1 is MNHEY, CDR2 SMNVEV (reference sequence). The CDR3, as DNA: TGTGCCAGCAGCCCAACTAGCTTCTCCTACAATGAGCAGTTCTTC. It translates to CASSPTSFSYNEQFF.

The chain couples TRBV6-6 to TRBJ2-1; 9 nucleotides match TRBD2. The CDR3 contains 15 residues. Germline CDR1 is MNHNY and CDR2 is SVGAGI (reference sequence). J was trimmed by 5 bases and V by 4 bases; bases with no gene match: 6. The CDR3 region has the DNA TGTGCCAGCAGTTCCGGGACTAGCTGGCACAATGAGCAGTTCTTC. This sequence encodes CASSSGTSWHNEQFF.

CDR3 residues: CASSPLTASGNTIYF. The CDR3 nucleotides read TGTGCCAGCAGTCCCTTGACAGCCTCTGGAAACACCATATATTTT. The chain uses TRBV9 and TRBJ1-3, with TRBD1 as a possible D gene (5 bases). The CDR3 totals 15 residues. Trimming shortened V by 5 bases and J by 0 bases, and 12 bases separated the two germline ends. The germline V gene has CDR1 SGDLS and CDR2 YYNGEE.